Listed below are T cell receptor beta chains from one sample, sequenced in a study of T cells in Graves' hyperthyroidism and ophthalmopathy. Using its own MiXCR run on the multiplex PCR reads, TCRdb lists one record per CDR3 protein. The table records about 720,000 distinct CDR3 sequences, about 16% of them present only once. What was sequenced was blood. The receptors here all came from a man aged 18 to 29 with Graves' hyperthyroidism. The CDR3 runs from the conserved cysteine through the conserved F or W. The order of the fields is CDR3 DNA, CDR3 protein, D gene, V gene, J gene, CDR3 length, clone size. D genes are given only for firm matches. Size is stated for part of the rows, as once, few or many counts, or as a class when the clone is expanded.

TGTGCCAGCAGATTTTTCCCGACAGGGCCCACCCTGGGCTACACCTTC,CASRFFPTGPTLGYTF,TRBD1,TRBV6-1,TRBJ1-2,16,many
TGTGCCAGCAGGCTGGACCCCACAGATACGCAGTATTTT,CASRLDPTDTQYF,NA,TRBV2,TRBJ2-3,13,NA
TGTGCCAGCAGTTTAGGGGGGTGGTTGGATGGCTACACCTTC,CASSLGGWLDGYTF,NA,TRBV12-3/TRBV12-4,TRBJ1-2,14,many
TGTGCCAGCAGTCCGCTGGACAGTCCGAGGACTGAAGCTTTCTTT,CASSPLDSPRTEAFF,NA,TRBV12-3/TRBV12-4,TRBJ1-1,15,many
TGTGCCATCAGTGAGTACCGGGACAGCTCCTACGAGCAGTACTTC,CAISEYRDSSYEQYF,TRBD1,TRBV10-3,TRBJ2-7,15,many
TGTGCCAGCAGTTACTACTACGGACAGGCCATGCTGGGCTACACCTTC,CASSYYYGQAMLGYTF,TRBD1,TRBV6-6,TRBJ1-2,16,NA
TGTGCCAGCAGTTCCCTCCCCTCTCGGGCAGGTTCTGAAGCTTTCTTT,CASSSLPSRAGSEAFF,NA,TRBV27,TRBJ1-1,16,many
TGTGCCAGCAGTTACGGGGCGGGAGGGTCCTACGAGCAGTACTTC,CASSYGAGGSYEQYF,TRBD2,TRBV6-6,TRBJ2-7,15,many
TGTGCCAGCAGCTTAGGGAAACCGCTGGAGCAGTACTTC,CASSLGKPLEQYF,NA,TRBV11-2,TRBJ2-7,13,many
TGCGCCAGCAGCGGACAGGGGGGTGGGGCCAACGTCCTGACTTTC,CASSGQGGGANVLTF,TRBD1,TRBV5-1,TRBJ2-6,15,NA
TGTGCCAGCTCACCATTAACTAGCGGGAGTTACGAGCAGTACTTC,CASSPLTSGSYEQYF,TRBD2,TRBV18,TRBJ2-7,15,many
TGTGCCAGTAGTATCCAGCGGGAGAGGTCAGATACGCAGTATTTT,CASSIQRERSDTQYF,TRBD2,TRBV19,TRBJ2-3,15,NA
TGTGCCAGTAGTATAGGAGGGCCCCAGCATTTT,CASSIGGPQHF,NA,TRBV19,TRBJ1-5,11,NA
TGCGCCAGCGTACCGACAGGGGTTGCTGAAGCTTTCTTT,CASVPTGVAEAFF,TRBD1,TRBV10-2,TRBJ1-1,13,once
TGTGCCACCGGTCAGGCCCTAAGGAGCAATGAGCAGTTCTTC,CATGQALRSNEQFF,NA,TRBV24-1,TRBJ2-1,14,many
TGCAGTGCTAGAGGGGCACAGGGATACGAGCAGTACTTC,CSARGAQGYEQYF,NA,TRBV20-1,TRBJ2-7,13,many
TGTGCCATCAGTGAGTCCGGAATAGGGGGCACTGAAGCTTTCTTT,CAISESGIGGTEAFF,NA,TRBV10-3,TRBJ1-1,15,many
TGTGCCACCAGCAGAGTAATCAACCCAGGCGCAGATACGCAGTATTTT,CATSRVINPGADTQYF,NA,TRBV15,TRBJ2-3,16,NA
TGTGCCAGCAGCGCCCCCGGGACAGGGTACAATGAGCAGTTCTTC,CASSAPGTGYNEQFF,TRBD1,TRBV9,TRBJ2-1,15,NA
TGCAGTGCCAGAGATAGCGGAGCCTACAATGAGCAGTTCTTC,CSARDSGAYNEQFF,NA,TRBV20-1,TRBJ2-1,14,NA
TGTGCCAGCAGTTTTGTTCCGGGGGACGAGCAGTACTTC,CASSFVPGDEQYF,NA,TRBV12-3/TRBV12-4,TRBJ2-7,13,few
TGTGCCAGCACTCACGGGGACTCCTACGAGCAGTACTTC,CASTHGDSYEQYF,NA,TRBV12-3/TRBV12-4,TRBJ2-7,13,many
TGTGCCAGCAGTTTATCTGGGAGACTAATATGGGGCGAGCAGTTCTTC,CASSLSGRLIWGEQFF,NA,TRBV27,TRBJ2-1,16,NA
TGTGCCAGCACGGACTACTTGGGGACCCAGTACTTC,CASTDYLGTQYF,NA,TRBV7-2,TRBJ2-5,12,many
TGTGCCGGACAACGACAGGGGGCGAAGGGAAACACCATATATTTT,CAGQRQGAKGNTIYF,TRBD1,TRBV28,TRBJ1-3,15,many
TGTGCCAGCAGTTCAGCGGGAGAGGCCTACGAGCAGTACTTC,CASSSAGEAYEQYF,TRBD2,TRBV28,TRBJ2-7,14,many
TGTGCCAGCAGCGTAGCGGGGTCTAATTCACCCCTCCACTTT,CASSVAGSNSPLHF,NA,TRBV9,TRBJ1-6,14,many
TGTGCCAGTAGTATTCGAGGGGATACCTACAATGAGCAGTTCTTC,CASSIRGDTYNEQFF,NA,TRBV19,TRBJ2-1,15,NA
TGTGCCGCATCGGCGGCGGGATCCGCACGCAATGAGCAGTTCTTC,CAASAAGSARNEQFF,NA,TRBV6-1,TRBJ2-1,15,many
TGTGCCAGCAGTTTAGGCGGGAGAAGGCTGGGAGAGACCCAGTACTTC,CASSLGGRRLGETQYF,TRBD2,TRBV28,TRBJ2-5,16,many
TGTGCCAGTAGTAGTGGGCAGAATGAAAAACTGTTTTTT,CASSSGQNEKLFF,NA,TRBV19,TRBJ1-4,13,few
TGTGCCAGCAGTACGACTGCGGGACTAGGTTACGAGCAGTACTTC,CASSTTAGLGYEQYF,TRBD2,TRBV12-3/TRBV12-4,TRBJ2-7,15,many
TGTGCCAGCAGCTTTTACGGAGCTCACTATGGCTACACCTTC,CASSFYGAHYGYTF,NA,TRBV5-8,TRBJ1-2,14,few
TGTGCCAGCAGCCACCTAGCGAGCTTCTACAATGAGCAGTTCTTC,CASSHLASFYNEQFF,NA,TRBV14,TRBJ2-1,15,few
TGTGCCAGCAGCGACCGGGACCAAAACACCGGGGAGCTGTTTTTT,CASSDRDQNTGELFF,NA,TRBV9,TRBJ2-2,15,few
TGCAGTGCTAGCCCTGCTACCGGGAGGTACACAGATACGCAGTATTTT,CSASPATGRYTDTQYF,TRBD2,TRBV20-1,TRBJ2-3,16,many